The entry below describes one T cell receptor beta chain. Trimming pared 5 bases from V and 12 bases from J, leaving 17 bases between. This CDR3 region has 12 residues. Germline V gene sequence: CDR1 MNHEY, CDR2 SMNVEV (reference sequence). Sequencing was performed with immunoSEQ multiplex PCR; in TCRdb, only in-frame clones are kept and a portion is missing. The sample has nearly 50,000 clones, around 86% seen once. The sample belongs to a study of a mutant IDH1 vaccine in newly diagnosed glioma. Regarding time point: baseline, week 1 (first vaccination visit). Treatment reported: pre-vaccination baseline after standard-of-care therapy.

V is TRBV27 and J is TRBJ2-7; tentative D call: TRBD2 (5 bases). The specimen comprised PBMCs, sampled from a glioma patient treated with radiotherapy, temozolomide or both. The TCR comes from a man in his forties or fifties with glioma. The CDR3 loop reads CASSAVSGPRYF. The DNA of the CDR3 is TGTGCCAGCAGTGCCGTAAGCGGCCCCCGGTACTTC.